This TCR beta chain was sequenced in a study of blood T cell repertoires in COVID-19. Overall study: The samples span acute and convalescent COVID-19 from the United States, Italy and Spain. PBMCs, B-cell-depleted T cells, or T cells provided the cDNA or gDNA that made up the material.

The CDR3 consists of 16 residues. Germline V CDR1 and CDR2: LGHDT, YNNKEL (reference sequence). The junction had 13 bases not matched to a gene; V was cut back by 4 bases and J by 5 bases. Per the original data handling: Reference gene primer amplification gave nucleated cell count estimates. Clones were read by immunoSEQ multiplex PCR, and TCRdb kept only the in-frame ones, dropping some. Clone size and V and J calls were adopted from that table, with D and trimming inferred from the DNA. The sample records 310,000 or so clones, around 86% being singletons. This clone was recorded once. The sequence derives from a man between 65 and 85 years old with acute or convalescent COVID-19. The specimen sequenced was peripheral blood. The chain couples TRBV3-1 (or the pseudogene TRBV3-2) to TRBJ2-7, with 8 bases aligning to TRBD1. The CDR3 bases are TGTGCCAGCAGCCTCCTCCGGACAGGGAATATCAACGAGCAGTACTTC. Residues: CASSLLRTGNINEQYF.